The clone carrying this TCR beta chain was seen more than once but under ten times. Antigen: not known. This sample is part of a study of cytomegalovirus exposure and HLA in healthy donors. Findings and limits, study-wide: Published work reported that the classifier diagnosed cytomegalovirus status with high specificity and sensitivity. A subsequent analysis found that TCR clusters from the first cohort also tended to co-occur in the roughly 120 validation repertoires, with approximately 95% of cluster scores above 0. Researchers catalogued around 150 TCR beta chains as cytomegalovirus-associated. The dataset shows that most TCR sequences were rare, while some public TCRs occurred in many donors.

CDR3 length equals 15 residues. Germline V gives CDR1 SGHDT, CDR2 YYEEEE. V lost 2 bases and J lost 4, with 16 bases in between. Using immunoSEQ multiplex PCR, the repertoire was profiled, and TCRdb retains in-frame clones only, with some absent. This sample has 60,000 or so clones; under 95% occur once, and the top ten carry 1.3%. The rearrangement links TRBV5-6 to TRBJ2-7; the D is unclear. The clonotype originates from a woman between 18 and 30 years old in good health and CMV-seronegative. Sequenced: PBMCs. The CDR3: CASSFGAESLYEQYF. DNA of the CDR3: TGTGCCAGCAGCTTTGGAGCAGAGTCCCTGTACGAGCAGTACTTC.